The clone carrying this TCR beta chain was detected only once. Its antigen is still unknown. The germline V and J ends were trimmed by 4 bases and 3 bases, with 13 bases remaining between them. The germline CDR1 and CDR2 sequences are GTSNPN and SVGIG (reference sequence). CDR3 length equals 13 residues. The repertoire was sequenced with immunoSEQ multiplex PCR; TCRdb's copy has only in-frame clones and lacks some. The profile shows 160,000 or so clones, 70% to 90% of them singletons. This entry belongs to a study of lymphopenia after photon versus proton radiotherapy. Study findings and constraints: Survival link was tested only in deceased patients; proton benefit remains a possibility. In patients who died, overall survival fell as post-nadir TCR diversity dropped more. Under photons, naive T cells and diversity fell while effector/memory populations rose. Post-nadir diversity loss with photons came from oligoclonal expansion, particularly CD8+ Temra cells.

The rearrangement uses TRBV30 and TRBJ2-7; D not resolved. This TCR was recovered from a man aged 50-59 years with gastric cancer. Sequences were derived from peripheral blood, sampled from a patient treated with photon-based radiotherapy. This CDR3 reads CAWKSGPFYEQYF. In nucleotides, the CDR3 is TGTGCCTGGAAATCTGGGCCTTTCTACGAGCAGTACTTC.